The clone carrying this T cell receptor (beta chain) was found many times. Its antigen remains unknown. TCRdb called the multiplex PCR reads again in MiXCR, with one record for every CDR3 protein. The sample records about 230,000 distinct CDR3 sequences, 32% being singletons. Breast cancer patients provided tissue from their axillary draining lymph nodes. Germline CDR1 and CDR2: SEHNR and FQNEAQ (reference sequence). The CDR3 runs 16 residues. V lost 5 bases and J 1 base, leaving 17 bases between the germline ends. This specimen comes from a study of breast tumors, draining lymph nodes, adjacent tissues. Findings and limits, study-wide: Tumor repertoires ranked between lymph nodes and nontumor tissue in diversity, with V and J gene preferences. Data only fit, rather than demonstrated, lymph node origin of most tumor T cells. Most tumor T cells seemingly derive from lymph node, then expand in tumor. Luminal-like breast cancer showed significantly higher tumor–nontumor repertoire similarity than basal-like.

The clonotype originates from a female donor with breast cancer. Some clones in this sample may be carry-over from other donors' samples. The chain has TRBV7-9 and TRBJ1-1, with D possibly being TRBD1 (5 bases). The specimen was axillary lymph node tissue. CDR3 residues: CASSPPLWGTNTEAFF. DNA for the CDR3: TGTGCCAGCAGCCCCCCTTTGTGGGGCACGAACACTGAAGCTTTCTTT.